This T cell receptor beta chain was captured by sequencing in a study of blood T cell repertoires in COVID-19 (dated by TCRdb to the early 2020s). About the investigation overall: Collaborator samples came from the United States, Italy and Spain and covered acute and convalescent phases of COVID-19. The prospective study material was composed of cDNA or gDNA derived from T cells, B-cell-depleted T cells, or PBMCs. Subjects who had been exposed to COVID-19, were actively infected with it, or had recovered from it provided the deeply sampled blood TCRbeta repertoires that made up the dataset. The repertoires were made available in a free public database intended to serve as a resource for research on the immune response to SARS-CoV-2. Samples were obtained from the ongoing ImmuneRACE study (first 160 participants) and from about 1,300 subjects provided by 6 global collaborators. Nearly every sample came with metadata listing a de-identified subject ID, COVID-19 status, age in years and sex. Where available, HLA class I and class II types were taken from metadata supplied by the sample provider and were not determined by assay-based typing. Results and caveats for the whole study, not just this receptor: The amount of clinical and demographic metadata varied by source and participant and was provided uncurated.

From cysteine to phenylalanine, the CDR3 is 12 amino acids long. The retained sequence is limited to the CDR3, 36 bases, with the frame set at the first base. Trimming takes 6 bases from V and 8 bases from J, and the germline ends sit 11 bases apart. As encoded in the germline V gene, CDR1 is ENHRY while CDR2 is SYGVKD. TCRbeta CDR3 regions were amplified from genomic DNA by means of the immunoSEQ Assay, a bias-controlled multiplex PCR. The authors processed their data as follows. Nucleated cell counts per sample were estimated from amplification of reference gene primers within the assay. To quantify the absolute abundance of each unique TCRbeta CDR3 rearrangement, sequence reads were collapsed and filtered. For each sample, productive Simpson clonality was calculated as the square root of Simpson's diversity index over productive rearrangements. Not all clones reach the TCRdb copy of this immuneACCESS table, which keeps in-frame sequences only. Checked studies attribute under half of the gap to unresolved V genes and leave the rest unexplained. V and J calls and clone size are those listed in that table; D and trimming were worked out from the DNA. The sample contains 280,000 or so clones, 86% of them found a single time. Clones ranked in the top ten supply around 2.1% of the sample.

Another Seattle source contributed samples from volunteer blood donors who had recovered from COVID-19. Whole blood was collected in K2EDTA tubes by collaborating institutions according to the institutions' own protocols. For TCRbeta analysis, collaborators shipped samples as frozen whole blood, isolated PBMCs, or DNA extracted from either of those sample types. As for this clone: Its antigen has not been determined. No quality values exist for individual bases; no much larger clone is one base distant.

The sequencing input was peripheral blood. The chain uses TRBV10-3 and TRBJ2-1; too little of a D gene remains to name it. The clonotype comes from a woman aged 30 to 39 who had recovered from COVID-19. The CDR3 protein: CAISDLSHEQFF. The DNA sequence follows: TGTGCCATCAGCGACTTGTCCCATGAGCAGTTCTTC.